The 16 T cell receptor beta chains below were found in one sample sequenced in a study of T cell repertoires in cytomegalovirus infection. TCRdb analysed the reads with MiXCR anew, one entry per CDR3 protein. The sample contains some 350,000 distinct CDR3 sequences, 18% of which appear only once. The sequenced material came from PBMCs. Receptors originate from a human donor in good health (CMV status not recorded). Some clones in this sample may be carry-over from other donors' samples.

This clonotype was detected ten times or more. CDR3 loop: CASNTGGRNQPQHF. The CDR3 nucleotides read TGTGCCAGCAACACAGGGGGCAGAAATCAGCCCCAGCATTTT. The chain carries TRBV12-3 or TRBV12-4 and TRBJ1-5; 9 bases align to TRBD1. After removal of 7 bases from V and 4 bases from J, the junction contained 5 bases not matched to a gene. This CDR3 spans 14 amino acids.

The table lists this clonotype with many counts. For the CDR3, the DNA is TGTGCCAGCAGCGACACGGTGCGGGATCTGTCCTACGAGCAGTACTTC. This encodes CASSDTVRDLSYEQYF. The V call is TRBV7-9, the J call TRBJ2-7, with TRBD2 as a possible D gene (6 bases). Trimming cost V 5 bases and J 1 base, with 18 bases left between them. Germline V gene data show CDR1 as SEHNR and CDR2 as FQNEAQ (reference sequence). The CDR3 is made up of 16 amino acids.

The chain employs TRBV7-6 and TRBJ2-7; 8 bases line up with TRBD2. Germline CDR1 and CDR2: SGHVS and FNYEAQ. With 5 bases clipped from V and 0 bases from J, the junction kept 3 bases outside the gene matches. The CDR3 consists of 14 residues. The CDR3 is CASSRGGNSYEQYF. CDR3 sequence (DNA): TGTGCCAGCAGCCGGGGGGGGAACTCCTACGAGCAGTACTTC.

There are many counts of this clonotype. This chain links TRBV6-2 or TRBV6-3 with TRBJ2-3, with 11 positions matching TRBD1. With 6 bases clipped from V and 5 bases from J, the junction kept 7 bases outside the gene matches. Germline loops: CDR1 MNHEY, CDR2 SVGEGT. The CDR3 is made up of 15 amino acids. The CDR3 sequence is CASRRRTGGEDTQYF. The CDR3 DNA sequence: TGTGCCAGCAGAAGACGGACAGGGGGCGAAGATACGCAGTATTTT.

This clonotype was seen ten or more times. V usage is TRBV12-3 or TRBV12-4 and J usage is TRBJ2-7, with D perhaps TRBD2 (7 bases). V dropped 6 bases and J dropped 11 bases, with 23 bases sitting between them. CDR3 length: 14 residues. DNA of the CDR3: TGTGCCAGCAGCCAGGACAGCCGTGGGGCGGGAGAGTACTTC. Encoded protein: CASSQDSRGAGEYF.

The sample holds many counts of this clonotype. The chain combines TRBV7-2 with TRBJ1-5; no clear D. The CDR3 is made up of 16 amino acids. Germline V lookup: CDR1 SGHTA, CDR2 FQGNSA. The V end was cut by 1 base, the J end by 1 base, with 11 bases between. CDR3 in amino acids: CASSLVYSVSNQPQHF. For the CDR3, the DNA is TGTGCCAGCAGCTTAGTATACAGCGTAAGCAATCAGCCCCAGCATTTT. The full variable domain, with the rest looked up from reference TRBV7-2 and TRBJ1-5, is GAGVSQSPSNKVTEKGKDVELRCDPISGHTALYWYRQSLGQGLEFLIYFQGNSAPDKSGLPSDRFSAERTGGSVSTLTIQRTQQEDSAVYLCASSLVYSVSNQPQHFGDGTRLSIL.

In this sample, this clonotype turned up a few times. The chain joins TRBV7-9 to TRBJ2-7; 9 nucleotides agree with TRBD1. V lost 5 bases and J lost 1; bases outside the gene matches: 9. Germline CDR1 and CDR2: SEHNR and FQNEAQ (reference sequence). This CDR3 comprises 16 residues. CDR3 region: CASSAPGQGRSYEQYF. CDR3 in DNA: TGTGCCAGCAGCGCCCCGGGACAGGGCCGATCCTACGAGCAGTACTTC.

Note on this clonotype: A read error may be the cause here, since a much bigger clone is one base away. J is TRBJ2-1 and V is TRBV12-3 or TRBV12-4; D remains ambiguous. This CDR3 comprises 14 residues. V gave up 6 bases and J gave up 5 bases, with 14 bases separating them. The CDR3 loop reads CASRSCTDNNEQFF. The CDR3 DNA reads TGTGCCAGCAGATCCTGCACAGATAACAATGAGCAGTTCTTC.

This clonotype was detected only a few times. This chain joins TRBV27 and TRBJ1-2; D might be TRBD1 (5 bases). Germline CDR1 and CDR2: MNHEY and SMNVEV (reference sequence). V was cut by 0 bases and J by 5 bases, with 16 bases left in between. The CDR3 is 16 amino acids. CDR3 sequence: CASSLSGQGEGYGYTF. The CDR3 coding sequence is TGTGCCAGCAGTTTATCAGGGCAAGGGGAGGGGTATGGCTACACCTTC.

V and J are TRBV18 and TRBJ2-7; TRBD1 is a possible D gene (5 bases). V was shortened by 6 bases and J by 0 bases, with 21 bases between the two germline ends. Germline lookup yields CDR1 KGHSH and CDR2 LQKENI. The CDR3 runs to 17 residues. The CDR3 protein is CASSPTLGHPSSYEQYF. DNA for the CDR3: TGTGCCAGCTCGCCAACATTGGGGCACCCGAGCTCCTACGAGCAGTACTTC.

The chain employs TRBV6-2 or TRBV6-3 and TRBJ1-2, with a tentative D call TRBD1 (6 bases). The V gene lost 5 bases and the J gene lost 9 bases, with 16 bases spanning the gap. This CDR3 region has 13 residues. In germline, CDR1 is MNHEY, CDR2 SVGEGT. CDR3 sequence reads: CASSRTALISYTF. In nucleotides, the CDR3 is TGTGCCAGCAGTCGGACAGCCCTCATAAGCTACACCTTC.

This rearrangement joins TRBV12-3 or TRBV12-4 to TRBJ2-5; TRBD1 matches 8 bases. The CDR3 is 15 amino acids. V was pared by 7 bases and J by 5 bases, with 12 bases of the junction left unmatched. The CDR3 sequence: CASTTGQARKETQYF. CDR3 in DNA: TGTGCCAGCACCACGGGACAGGCGAGGAAGGAGACCCAGTACTTC.

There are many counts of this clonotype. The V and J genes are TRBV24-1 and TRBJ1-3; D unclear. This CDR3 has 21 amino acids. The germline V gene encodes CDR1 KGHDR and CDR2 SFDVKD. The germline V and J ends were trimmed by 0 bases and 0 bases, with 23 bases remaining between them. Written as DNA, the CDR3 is TGTGCCACCAGTGATTTGCCAGGTCCCCTAAGTCCACGCTACTCTGGAAACACCATATATTTT. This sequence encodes CATSDLPGPLSPRYSGNTIYF.

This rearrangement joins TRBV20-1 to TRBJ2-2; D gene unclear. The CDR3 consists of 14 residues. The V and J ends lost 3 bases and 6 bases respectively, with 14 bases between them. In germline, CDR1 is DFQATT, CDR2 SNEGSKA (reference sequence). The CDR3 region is CSARDGPIAGELFF. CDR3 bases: TGCAGTGCTAGGGATGGCCCGATCGCCGGGGAGCTGTTTTTT.

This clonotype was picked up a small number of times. CDR3 loop: CASSFGRNFQPQHF. DNA of the CDR3: TGTGCCAGCAGTTTCGGACGGAACTTTCAGCCCCAGCATTTT. This rearrangement joins TRBV27 to TRBJ1-5; D is undetermined. V shed 3 bases and J shed 6 bases, with 12 bases lying between them. Germline-derived CDR1 and CDR2 are MNHEY and SMNVEV (reference sequence). The CDR3 has 14 amino acids.

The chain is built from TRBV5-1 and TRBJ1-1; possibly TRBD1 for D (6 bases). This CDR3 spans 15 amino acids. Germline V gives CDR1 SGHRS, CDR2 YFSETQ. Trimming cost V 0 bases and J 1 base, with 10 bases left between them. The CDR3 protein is CASSLVGGQNTEAFF. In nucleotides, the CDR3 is TGCGCCAGCAGCTTGGTGGGGGGGCAGAACACTGAAGCTTTCTTT.